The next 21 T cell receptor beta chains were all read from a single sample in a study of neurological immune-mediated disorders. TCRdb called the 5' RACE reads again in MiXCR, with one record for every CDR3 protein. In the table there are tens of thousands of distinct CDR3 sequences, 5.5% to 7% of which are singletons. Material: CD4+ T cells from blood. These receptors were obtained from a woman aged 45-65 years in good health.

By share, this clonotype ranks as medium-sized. CDR3 DNA sequence: TGCGCCAGCAGCCAAGAGGTGACAGGGGATCAGCCCCAGCATTTT. As protein: CASSQEVTGDQPQHF. The J gene is TRBJ1-5, the V gene TRBV4-1; 8 positions agree with TRBD1. This CDR3 region has 15 residues. J lost 5 bases, V lost 0 bases, and 3 bases had no gene match. Germline CDR1 MGHRA, CDR2 YSYEKL.

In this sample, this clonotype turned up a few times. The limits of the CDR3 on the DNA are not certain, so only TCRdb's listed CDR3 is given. CDR3 region: CASSLDKAGTGLTGELFF. The chain joins TRBV28 to TRBJ2-2; TRBD1 was called by the table and not checked on the DNA. Per germline, CDR1 MDHEN and CDR2 SYDVKM. With termini counted, the CDR3 has 18 amino acids.

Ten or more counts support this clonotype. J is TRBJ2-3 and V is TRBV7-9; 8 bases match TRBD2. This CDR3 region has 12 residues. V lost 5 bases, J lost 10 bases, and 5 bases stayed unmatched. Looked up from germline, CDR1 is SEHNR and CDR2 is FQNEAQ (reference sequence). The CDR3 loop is CASSEYGRAQYF. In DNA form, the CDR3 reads TGTGCCAGCAGCGAGTACGGGAGGGCGCAGTATTTT.

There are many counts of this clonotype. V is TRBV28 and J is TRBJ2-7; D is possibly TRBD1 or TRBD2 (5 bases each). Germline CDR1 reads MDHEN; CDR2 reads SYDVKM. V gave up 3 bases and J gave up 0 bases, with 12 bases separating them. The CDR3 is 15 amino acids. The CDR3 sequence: CASSFTGAGSYEQYF. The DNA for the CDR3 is TGTGCCAGCAGTTTTACCGGGGCAGGCTCCTACGAGCAGTACTTC.

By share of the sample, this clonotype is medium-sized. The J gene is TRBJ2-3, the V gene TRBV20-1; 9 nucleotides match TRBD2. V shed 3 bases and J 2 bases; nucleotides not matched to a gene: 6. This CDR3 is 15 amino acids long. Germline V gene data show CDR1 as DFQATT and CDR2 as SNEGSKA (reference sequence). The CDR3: CSARTSGAPTDTQYF. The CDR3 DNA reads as TGCAGTGCTAGGACTAGCGGAGCCCCCACAGATACGCAGTATTTT.

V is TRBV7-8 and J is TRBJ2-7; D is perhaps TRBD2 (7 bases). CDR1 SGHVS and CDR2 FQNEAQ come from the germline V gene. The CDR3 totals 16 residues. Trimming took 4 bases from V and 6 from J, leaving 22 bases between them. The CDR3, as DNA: TGTGCCAGCAGCTCTCCAGCGGGACATGGGGCAGTCGAGCAGTACTTC. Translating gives CASSSPAGHGAVEQYF.

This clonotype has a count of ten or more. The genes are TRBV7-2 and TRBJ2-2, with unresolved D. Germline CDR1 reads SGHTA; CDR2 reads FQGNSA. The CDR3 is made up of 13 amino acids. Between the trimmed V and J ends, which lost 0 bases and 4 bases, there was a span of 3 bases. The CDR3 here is CASSLAVTGELFF. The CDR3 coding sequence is TGTGCCAGCAGCTTAGCCGTCACCGGGGAGCTGTTTTTT.

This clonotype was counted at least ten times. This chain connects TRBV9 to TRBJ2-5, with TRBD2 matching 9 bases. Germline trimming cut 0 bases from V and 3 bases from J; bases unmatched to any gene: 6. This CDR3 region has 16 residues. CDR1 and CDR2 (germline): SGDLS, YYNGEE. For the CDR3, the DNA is TGTGCCAGCAGCGTAGGCCCTAGCGGGACAGAAGAGACCCAGTACTTC. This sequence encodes CASSVGPSGTEETQYF.

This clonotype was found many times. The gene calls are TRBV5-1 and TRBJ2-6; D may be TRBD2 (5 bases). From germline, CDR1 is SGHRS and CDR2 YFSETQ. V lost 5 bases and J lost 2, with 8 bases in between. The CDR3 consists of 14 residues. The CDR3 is CASRSGAGANVLTF. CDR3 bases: TGCGCCAGCAGATCCGGGGCTGGGGCCAACGTCCTGACTTTC.

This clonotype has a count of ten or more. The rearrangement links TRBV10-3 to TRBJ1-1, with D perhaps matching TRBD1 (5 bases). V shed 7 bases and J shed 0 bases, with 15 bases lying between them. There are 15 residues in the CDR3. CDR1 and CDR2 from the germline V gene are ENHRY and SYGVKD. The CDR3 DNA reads TGTGCCATCAACCCGGGGAGGGGAATGAACACTGAAGCTTTCTTT. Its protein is CAINPGRGMNTEAFF.

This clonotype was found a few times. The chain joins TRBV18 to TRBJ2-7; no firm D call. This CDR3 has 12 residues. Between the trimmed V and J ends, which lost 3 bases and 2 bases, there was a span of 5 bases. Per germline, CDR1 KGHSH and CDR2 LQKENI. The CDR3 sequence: CASSPQTYEQYF. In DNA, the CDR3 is TGTGCCAGCTCACCTCAGACCTACGAGCAGTACTTC. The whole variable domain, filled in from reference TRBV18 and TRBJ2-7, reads NAGVMQNPRHLVRRRGQEARLRCSPMKGHSHVYWYRQLPEEGLKFMVYLQKENIIDESGMPKERFSAEFPKEGPSILRIQQVVRGDSAAYFCASSPQTYEQYFGPGTRLTVT.

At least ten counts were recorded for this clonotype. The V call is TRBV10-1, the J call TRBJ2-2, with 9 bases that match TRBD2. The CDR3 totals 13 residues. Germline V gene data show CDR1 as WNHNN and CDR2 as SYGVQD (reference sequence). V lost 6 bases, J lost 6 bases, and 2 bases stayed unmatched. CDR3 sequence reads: CASRGTSPGELFF. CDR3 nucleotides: TGCGCCAGCAGAGGGACTAGCCCCGGGGAGCTGTTTTTT.

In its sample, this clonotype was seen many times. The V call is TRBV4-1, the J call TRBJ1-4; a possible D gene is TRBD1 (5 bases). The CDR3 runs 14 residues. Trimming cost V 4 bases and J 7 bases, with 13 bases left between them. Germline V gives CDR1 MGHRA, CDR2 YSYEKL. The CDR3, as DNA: TGCGCCAGCAGCCTCGTAGACGGGACTGAAAAACTGTTTTTT. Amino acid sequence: CASSLVDGTEKLFF.

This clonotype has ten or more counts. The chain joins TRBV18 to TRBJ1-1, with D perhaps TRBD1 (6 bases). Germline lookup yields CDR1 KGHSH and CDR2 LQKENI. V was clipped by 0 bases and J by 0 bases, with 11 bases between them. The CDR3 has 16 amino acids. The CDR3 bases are TGTGCCAGCTCACCACCGGGGGGGGCCTTGAACACTGAAGCTTTCTTT. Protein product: CASSPPGGALNTEAFF.

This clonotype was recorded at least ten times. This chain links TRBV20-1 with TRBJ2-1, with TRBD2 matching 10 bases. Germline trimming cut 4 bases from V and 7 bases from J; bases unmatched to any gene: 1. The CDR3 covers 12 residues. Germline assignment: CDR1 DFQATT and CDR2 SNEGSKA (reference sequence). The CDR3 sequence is CSAILAGNEQFF. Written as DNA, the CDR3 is TGCAGTGCTATACTAGCGGGGAATGAGCAGTTCTTC.

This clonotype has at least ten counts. Here the CDR3 reads CATSSQLDGTEAFF. The CDR3 region has the DNA TGTGCCACCAGCAGCCAACTGGACGGGACCGAAGCTTTCTTT. The chain couples TRBV15 to TRBJ1-1, with a possible D match to TRBD1 (5 bases). CDR1 is LNHNV, CDR2 YYDKDF, per germline (reference sequence). Trimming removed 3 bases from V and 8 bases from J, with 16 bases in between. The CDR3 is made up of 14 amino acids.

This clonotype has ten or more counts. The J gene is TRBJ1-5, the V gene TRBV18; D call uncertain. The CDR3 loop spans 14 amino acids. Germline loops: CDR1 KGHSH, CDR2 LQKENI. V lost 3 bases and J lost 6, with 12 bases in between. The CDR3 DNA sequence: TGTGCCAGCTCACCGGCCGGGTCGCGTCAGCCCCAGCATTTT. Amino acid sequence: CASSPAGSRQPQHF.

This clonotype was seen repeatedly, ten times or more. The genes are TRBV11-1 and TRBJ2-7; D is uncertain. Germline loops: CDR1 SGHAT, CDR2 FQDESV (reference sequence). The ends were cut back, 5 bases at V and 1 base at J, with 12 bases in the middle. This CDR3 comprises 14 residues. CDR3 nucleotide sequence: TGTGCCAGCAGCCAACCGGACGGATCCTACGAGCAGTACTTC. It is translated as CASSQPDGSYEQYF.

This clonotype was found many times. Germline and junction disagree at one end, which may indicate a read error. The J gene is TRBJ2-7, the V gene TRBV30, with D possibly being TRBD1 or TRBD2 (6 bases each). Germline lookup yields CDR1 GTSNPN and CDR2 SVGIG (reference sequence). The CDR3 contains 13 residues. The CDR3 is CARRGHPSYEQYF. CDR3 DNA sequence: TGTGCCCGGAGGGGACACCCATCCTACGAGCAGTACTTC.

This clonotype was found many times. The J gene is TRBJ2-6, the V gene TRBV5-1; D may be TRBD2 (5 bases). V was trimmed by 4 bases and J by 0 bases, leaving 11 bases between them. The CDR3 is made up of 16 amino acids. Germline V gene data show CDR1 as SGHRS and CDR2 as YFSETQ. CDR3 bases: TGCGCCAGCAGCCAAACAGCGGCCTCTGGGGCCAACGTCCTGACTTTC. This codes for CASSQTAASGANVLTF.

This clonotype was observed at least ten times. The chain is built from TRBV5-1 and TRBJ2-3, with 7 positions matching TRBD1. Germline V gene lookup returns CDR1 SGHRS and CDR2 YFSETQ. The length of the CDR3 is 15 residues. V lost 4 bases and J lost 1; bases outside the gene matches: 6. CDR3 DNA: TGCGCCAGCAGCACCCAGGGGGTAGGCACAGATACGCAGTATTTT. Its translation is CASSTQGVGTDTQYF.